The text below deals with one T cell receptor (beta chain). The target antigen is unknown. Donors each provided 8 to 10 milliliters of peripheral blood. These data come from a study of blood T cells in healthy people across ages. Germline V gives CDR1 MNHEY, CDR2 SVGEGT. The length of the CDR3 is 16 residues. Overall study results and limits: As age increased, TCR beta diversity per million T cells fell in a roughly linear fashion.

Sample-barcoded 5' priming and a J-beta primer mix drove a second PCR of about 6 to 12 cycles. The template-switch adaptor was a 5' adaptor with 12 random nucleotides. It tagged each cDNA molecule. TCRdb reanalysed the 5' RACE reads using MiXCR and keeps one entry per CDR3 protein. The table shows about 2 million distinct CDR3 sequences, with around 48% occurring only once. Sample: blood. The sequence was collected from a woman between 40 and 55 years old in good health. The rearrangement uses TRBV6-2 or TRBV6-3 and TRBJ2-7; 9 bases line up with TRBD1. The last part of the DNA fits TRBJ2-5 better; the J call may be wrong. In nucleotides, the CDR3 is TGTGCCAGCAGTTCCCCGGGACAGGGCAATTATGAGACCCAGTACTTC. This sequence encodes CASSSPGQGNYETQYF.